These 31 T cell receptor beta chains were sequenced from one sample in a study of T cell changes during pregnancy in multiple sclerosis (dated by TCRdb to between 2018 and 2020). The library came from the immunoSEQ multiplex PCR assay. This immuneACCESS table, as held by TCRdb, lists in-frame sequences with V and J called but not all clones. Of the missing ones, under half trace to an unresolved V gene in checked studies; the others have no known cause. This sample gives about 40,000 clones in total; around 93% of them show up just once. Under 0.4% of the sample belongs to the ten largest clones. Sequenced here: CD4+ T cells from peripheral blood mononuclear cells, sampled after pregnancy. The receptors stem from a female donor with multiple sclerosis, enrolled in a pregnancy study.

In DNA form, the CDR3 reads TGTGCCAGCAGTTATCTTGGGACAGGGGGCTATGAGCAGTTCTTC. The encoded protein is CASSYLGTGGYEQFF. The gene calls are TRBV6-6 and TRBJ2-1, with 12 bases aligning to TRBD1. The CDR3 contains 15 residues. Trimming cost V 3 bases and J 8 bases; bases outside gene matches: 5. CDR1 is MNHNY and CDR2 is SVGAGI in the germline V gene (reference sequence).

Here the CDR3 DNA reads TGTGCCAGCAGTGACGCAGGGTTGTCAGATACGCAGTATTTT. This translates into CASSDAGLSDTQYF. This chain joins TRBV6-4 and TRBJ2-3, with a tentative D call TRBD1 (5 bases). Trimming removed 2 bases from V and 4 bases from J, with 10 bases in between. CDR1 is MRHNA, CDR2 SNTAGT, per germline. The CDR3 totals 14 residues.

The chain uses TRBV11-3 and TRBJ1-2; maybe TRBD1 (6 bases). Germline CDR1 is SGHNT and CDR2 is YENEEA. The CDR3 totals 13 residues. Trimming shortened V by 4 bases and J by 5 bases, and 11 bases separated the two germline ends. The CDR3 protein is CASSSSQGYGYTF. Here the CDR3 DNA reads TGTGCCAGCAGCTCTTCTCAGGGGTATGGCTACACCTTC.

The chain employs TRBV5-1 and TRBJ2-3; 13 positions match TRBD2. The CDR3 sequence is 16 residues long. Trimming took 3 bases from V and 4 from J; bases not matched to a gene: 5. Germline values: CDR1 SGHRS, CDR2 YFSETQ. CDR3 region: CASSSGTSGASDTQYF. CDR3 in DNA: TGCGCCAGCAGCTCGGGGACTAGCGGGGCCTCAGATACGCAGTATTTT.

The chain joins TRBV10-1 to TRBJ2-2, with D tentatively TRBD1 (5 bases). The CDR3 is 14 amino acids. CDR1 and CDR2 (germline): WNHNN, SYGVQD (reference sequence). Trimming took off 7 bases at V and 8 bases at J, with 17 bases between the two ends. CDR3 coding DNA: TGCGCCAGCACAAGGGGCGTCGGACCGGGGGAGCTGTTTTTT. Protein sequence: CASTRGVGPGELFF.

The chain uses TRBV2 and TRBJ2-3, with TRBD1 matching over 8 bases. Germline values: CDR1 SNHLY, CDR2 FYNNEI. This CDR3 region has 14 residues. The trim removed 7 bases at V and 2 bases at J, leaving 5 bases unmatched. CDR3 sequence: CASNRDRTTDTQYF. CDR3 bases: TGTGCCAGCAACCGGGACAGGACCACAGATACGCAGTATTTT.

The rearrangement uses TRBV7-6 and TRBJ2-5, with TRBD1 matching over 9 bases. Trimming removed 5 bases from V and 4 bases from J; junction bases left unmatched: 5. The V gene's germline CDR1 is SGHVS and CDR2 FNYEAQ. This CDR3 is built from 14 residues. The CDR3 nucleotides are TGTGCCAGCAGCGAATCGACAGGGGGAGAGACCCAGTACTTC. It specifies CASSESTGGETQYF.

The chain links TRBV19 to TRBJ1-6, with a weak D call TRBD1 (5 bases). CDR1 is LNHDA and CDR2 is SQIVND in the germline V gene (reference sequence). The CDR3 has 13 amino acids. V was clipped by 3 bases and J by 10 bases, with 10 bases between them. The CDR3 region is CASSIYRGSPLHF. DNA for the CDR3: TGTGCCAGTAGTATTTATCGGGGGTCACCCCTCCACTTT.

The chain has TRBV5-6 and TRBJ2-3; 9 bases agree with TRBD1. From germline, CDR1 is SGHDT and CDR2 YYEEEE. The CDR3 is 16 amino acids. Losses at the gene ends were 5 bases for V and 2 bases for J; bases not matched to a gene: 9. CDR3: CASRYGQGPTTDTQYF. Here the CDR3 DNA reads TGTGCCAGCAGATATGGACAGGGGCCCACCACAGATACGCAGTATTTT.

The CDR3 DNA is TGTGCCAGCAGCTTAGTTTCCGGGGTCGATCAGCCCCAGCATTTT. It translates to CASSLVSGVDQPQHF. This chain links TRBV7-2 with TRBJ1-5; no reliable D call. The CDR3 is 15 residues long. Trimming took 1 base from V and 5 from J, leaving 12 bases between them. From germline, CDR1 is SGHTA and CDR2 FQGNSA.

The chain joins TRBV9 to TRBJ1-2; a possible D gene is TRBD1 (5 bases). Germline-derived CDR1 and CDR2 are SGDLS and YYNGEE. The CDR3 loop spans 14 amino acids. V was trimmed by 4 bases and J by 6 bases, leaving 16 bases between them. The CDR3 nucleotides read TGTGCCAGCAGCCCCGGGGGGGGAATCCATGGCTACACCTTC. It codes for CASSPGGGIHGYTF.

The chain couples TRBV4-1 to TRBJ2-7, with 11 bases identical to TRBD1. The J segment lost 3 bases and the V segment lost 1 base, leaving 11 bases of the junction unmatched. CDR1 and CDR2 (germline): MGHRA, YSYEKL. CDR3 length: 18 residues. Here the CDR3 DNA reads TGCGCCAGCAGCCAAGCACCTACGAGGACAGGGGGCTTCTACGAGCAGTACTTC. Translation: CASSQAPTRTGGFYEQYF.

The chain employs TRBV6-5 and TRBJ1-1; a weak D match, TRBD1 (6 bases). From germline, CDR1 is MNHEY and CDR2 SVGAGI. Trimming took 5 bases from V and 1 from J, leaving 14 bases between them. The CDR3 has 15 amino acids. The CDR3 DNA follows: TGTGCCAGCAGTCGCGCGGACAGACCGAACACTGAAGCTTTCTTT. It encodes CASSRADRPNTEAFF.

The chain links TRBV29-1 to TRBJ2-1, with D possibly being TRBD2 (7 bases). Germline V gene sequence: CDR1 SQVTM, CDR2 ANQGSEA. There are 15 residues in the CDR3. Trimming took 0 bases from V and 10 from J, leaving 19 bases between them. The CDR3 here is CSVEDRRGALGEQFF. The DNA of the CDR3 is TGCAGCGTTGAAGATCGACGGGGGGCCCTTGGGGAGCAGTTCTTC.

The chain combines TRBV4-1 with TRBJ2-3; tentatively, D is TRBD2 (6 bases). CDR1 is MGHRA, CDR2 YSYEKL, per germline. V was shortened by 5 bases and J by 2 bases, with 17 bases between the two germline ends. The CDR3 contains 16 residues. CDR3: CASSIAGGVPTDTQYF. In DNA form, the CDR3 reads TGCGCCAGCAGCATCGCAGGCGGGGTCCCCACAGATACGCAGTATTTT.

CDR3 protein: CASKPGQSVQPQHF. In nucleotides, the CDR3 is TGTGCCAGCAAACCCGGACAGAGTGTGCAGCCCCAGCATTTT. The chain is built from TRBV6-5 and TRBJ1-5, with D perhaps matching TRBD1 (6 bases). CDR3 length: 14 amino acids. Germline V gene data show CDR1 as MNHEY and CDR2 as SVGAGI. V lost 7 bases to trimming and J lost 7 bases, with 17 bases between them.

The chain couples TRBV25-1 to TRBJ2-2; no firm D call. The germline CDR1 and CDR2 sequences are MGHDK and SYGVNS. The CDR3 contains 13 residues. The V end lost 7 bases, the J end lost 5 bases, and 11 bases lay between the germline ends. The CDR3 loop reads CASTSHKTGELFF. The DNA of the CDR3 is TGTGCCAGCACCTCTCACAAGACCGGGGAGCTGTTTTTT.

The chain links TRBV7-3 to TRBJ2-2; D not certain. Germline V gives CDR1 SGHTA, CDR2 FQGTGA. This CDR3 has 17 residues. With 0 bases removed from V and 4 bases from J, the gap between germline ends came to 15 bases. This CDR3 reads CASSLTPPVLGTGELFF. CDR3 coding DNA: TGTGCCAGCAGCTTAACGCCCCCGGTCCTAGGCACCGGGGAGCTGTTTTTT.

The rearrangement links TRBV19 to TRBJ1-1; D is perhaps TRBD1 (5 bases). Per germline, CDR1 LNHDA and CDR2 SQIVND (reference sequence). The CDR3 runs 15 residues. Deletions cut 5 bases from V and 4 bases from J, with 17 bases between. In nucleotides, the CDR3 is TGTGCCAGTAGTCCAGACAGCCCGCTTAGCACTGAAGCTTTCTTT. This encodes CASSPDSPLSTEAFF.

This clone showed up just once. The chain joins TRBV11-3 to TRBJ2-7; 10 positions match TRBD1. With V trimmed by 4 bases and J by 3 bases, 9 bases remained unmatched. Germline CDR1 and CDR2: SGHNT and YENEEA. This CDR3 contains 16 residues. CDR3 loop: CASSSAGTGVFYEQYF. CDR3 in DNA: TGTGCCAGCAGCTCAGCCGGGACAGGGGTTTTCTACGAGCAGTACTTC.

This clone was picked up a small number of times. This sequence joins TRBV7-6 and TRBJ2-7; 11 nucleotides align to TRBD1. Trimming cost V 1 base and J 3 bases; bases outside gene matches: 5. Per germline, CDR1 SGHVS and CDR2 FNYEAQ. The CDR3 runs to 16 residues. CDR3 region: CASSLGAGTGGYEQYF. CDR3 in DNA: TGTGCCAGCAGCTTAGGGGCCGGGACAGGGGGCTACGAGCAGTACTTC.

V is TRBV27 and J is TRBJ1-2; D is perhaps TRBD1 (5 bases). The V gene's germline CDR1 is MNHEY and CDR2 SMNVEV (reference sequence). The CDR3 runs to 15 residues. V was trimmed by 5 bases and J by 5 bases, leaving 18 bases between them. Here the CDR3 DNA reads TGTGCCAGCAGTCCAGGAGCAGGGTTTGTTTATGGCTACACCTTC. This codes for CASSPGAGFVYGYTF.

The V gene is TRBV9, the J gene TRBJ2-5; weak D call: TRBD2 (6 bases). V was clipped by 2 bases and J by 3 bases, with 14 bases between them. The CDR3 sequence is 15 residues long. CDR1 is SGDLS and CDR2 is YYNGEE in the germline V gene. CDR3 sequence (DNA): TGTGCCAGCAGCGTCTCCGGGACTGGGAAAGAGACCCAGTACTTC. Its protein product is CASSVSGTGKETQYF.

The V call is TRBV2, the J call TRBJ1-1; possibly TRBD1 for D (5 bases). This CDR3 contains 15 residues. With 0 bases removed from V and 1 base from J, the gap between germline ends came to 9 bases. Germline CDR1 SNHLY, CDR2 FYNNEI. This chain's CDR3 is CASSEARTSNTEAFF. The CDR3, as DNA: TGTGCCAGCAGTGAAGCCAGGACATCGAACACTGAAGCTTTCTTT.

This sequence joins TRBV18 and TRBJ1-1; 7 bases map to TRBD1. V dropped 6 bases and J dropped 7; count of bases not matched to a gene: 14. The germline V gene has CDR1 KGHSH and CDR2 LQKENI. The CDR3 contains 15 residues. The CDR3 protein is CASSPRQGVYLEAFF. CDR3 sequence (DNA): TGTGCCAGCTCGCCCCGGCAGGGGGTGTACCTTGAAGCTTTCTTT.

The J gene is TRBJ2-5, the V gene TRBV7-3; D possibly corresponds to TRBD2 (7 bases). The CDR3 consists of 15 residues. The V gene lost 4 bases and the J gene lost 5 bases, with 17 bases spanning the gap. Germline V gene data show CDR1 as SGHTA and CDR2 as FQGTGA. The CDR3: CASSSAGAVAETQYF. The CDR3 DNA follows: TGTGCCAGCAGCTCGGCGGGGGCCGTGGCCGAGACCCAGTACTTC.

This clone has only one observation. The chain employs TRBV20-1 and TRBJ2-5; D is undetermined. The germline V gene encodes CDR1 DFQATT and CDR2 SNEGSKA (reference sequence). CDR3 length equals 11 residues. The V and J ends lost 6 bases and 2 bases respectively, with 7 bases between them. Written as DNA, the CDR3 is TGCAGTGCCCTTCCTCAAGAGACCCAGTACTTC. Translation gives CSALPQETQYF.

The chain joins TRBV19 to TRBJ1-2; TRBD1 aligns across 8 bases. The J segment lost 1 base and the V segment lost 5 bases, leaving 3 bases of the junction unmatched. The V gene's germline CDR1 is LNHDA and CDR2 SQIVND (reference sequence). The CDR3 has 14 residues. The CDR3 sequence: CASSEDRDNYGYTF. Here the CDR3 DNA reads TGTGCCAGTAGTGAGGACAGGGATAACTATGGCTACACCTTC.

The chain recombines TRBV5-1 with TRBJ2-1; TRBD1 is a possible D gene (5 bases). The germline V gene encodes CDR1 SGHRS and CDR2 YFSETQ. The CDR3 is 14 amino acids. Trimming removed 4 bases from V and 6 bases from J, with 14 bases in between. In nucleotides, the CDR3 is TGCGCCAGCAGCCAGACAGTTACCTCCAATGAGCAGTTCTTC. Translation: CASSQTVTSNEQFF.

The V and J genes are TRBV11-2 and TRBJ1-1; TRBD1 agrees at 8 bases. Germline V gives CDR1 SGHAT, CDR2 FQNNGV. CDR3 length equals 15 residues. V was clipped by 6 bases and J by 1 base; unmatched bases: 7. The CDR3, as DNA: TGTGCCAGCAGAAACCCCGGGACAGGGAACACTGAAGCTTTCTTT. This encodes CASRNPGTGNTEAFF.

This clone occurred once. The chain is built from TRBV5-1 and TRBJ2-5; 9 bases align to TRBD2. Looked up from germline, CDR1 is SGHRS and CDR2 is YFSETQ. The CDR3 covers 16 residues. V shed 2 bases, J shed 10 bases, and the junction held 15 bases outside the gene matches. The CDR3 bases are TGCGCCAGCAGCTTCCAGCGGGGGGCCGGTGGGGGTGGCCAGTACTTC. Translated: CASSFQRGAGGGGQYF.